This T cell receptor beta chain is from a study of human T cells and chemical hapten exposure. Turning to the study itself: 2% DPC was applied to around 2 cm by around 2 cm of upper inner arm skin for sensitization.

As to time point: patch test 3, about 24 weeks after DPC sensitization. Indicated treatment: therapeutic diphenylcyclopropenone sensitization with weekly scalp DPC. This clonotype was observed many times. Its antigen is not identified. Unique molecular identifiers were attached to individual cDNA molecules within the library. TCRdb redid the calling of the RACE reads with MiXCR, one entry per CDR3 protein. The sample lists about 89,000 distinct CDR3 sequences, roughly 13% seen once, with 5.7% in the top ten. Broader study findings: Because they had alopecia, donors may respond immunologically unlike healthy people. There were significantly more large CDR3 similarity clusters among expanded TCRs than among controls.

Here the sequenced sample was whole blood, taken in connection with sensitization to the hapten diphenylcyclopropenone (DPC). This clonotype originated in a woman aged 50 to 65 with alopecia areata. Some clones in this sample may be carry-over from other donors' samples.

CDR3 in DNA: TGTGCCACGACAGGGGCCTTGGAGGGTGATGAAAAACTGTTTTTT. It is translated as CATTGALEGDEKLFF. The chain carries TRBV10-3 and TRBJ1-4; TRBD1 aligns across 8 bases. There are 15 residues in the CDR3. The V segment lost 10 bases and the J segment 6 bases; nucleotides outside the gene matches: 13. Germline-derived CDR1 and CDR2 are ENHRY and SYGVKD.